The 22 T cell receptor beta chains below were found in one sample sequenced in a study of early T cells in non-severe SARS-CoV-2 infection. TCRdb re-called the 5' RACE reads with MiXCR, one entry per CDR3 protein. The sample records under 70,000 distinct CDR3 sequences, more than 5.5% being singletons. The sequences come from whole blood, collected at baseline. These receptors came from an adult who was a healthcare worker with PCR-confirmed SARS-CoV-2 infection or an uninfected control (not recorded which).

This clonotype was counted many times. The rearrangement uses TRBV12-3 or TRBV12-4 and TRBJ1-6, with unresolved D. The CDR3 spans 12 residues. V shed 7 bases and J shed 7 bases, with 8 bases lying between them. CDR3 sequence: CASNNWNSPLHF. The CDR3 coding sequence is TGTGCCAGCAACAACTGGAATTCACCCCTCCACTTT.

This clonotype showed up just a few times. This chain joins TRBV24-1 and TRBJ2-3; a weak D match, TRBD2 (5 bases). Trimming stripped 0 bases from V and 6 bases from J, with 24 bases between. The germline gives CDR1 KGHDR, CDR2 SFDVKD. The CDR3 is 19 amino acids. CDR3 in DNA: TGTGCCACCAGTGATTTGACAACTGCCCACCTCGGCGGGCCGGATACGCAGTATTTT. Its translation: CATSDLTTAHLGGPDTQYF.

The rearrangement uses TRBV28 and TRBJ1-6; no definite D call. The V end lost 3 bases, the J end lost 4 bases, and 7 bases lay between the germline ends. Germline loops: CDR1 MDHEN, CDR2 SYDVKM. This CDR3 contains 14 residues. The CDR3 region is CASSFPLYNSPLHF. CDR3 sequence (DNA): TGTGCCAGCAGTTTCCCTCTGTATAATTCACCCCTCCACTTT.

This clonotype was recorded a few times. This rearrangement joins TRBV27 to TRBJ1-3; unclear D gene. The CDR3 consists of 14 residues. The V gene lost 6 bases and the J gene lost 10 bases, with 19 bases spanning the gap. Germline assignment: CDR1 MNHEY and CDR2 SMNVEV (reference sequence). The CDR3 spells CASSPYGPARTIYF. CDR3 in DNA: TGTGCCAGCAGCCCCTACGGCCCCGCCCGGACCATATATTTT.

There are many counts of this clonotype. The V call is TRBV19, the J call TRBJ2-3; 8 bases are shared with TRBD2. Germline CDR1 is LNHDA and CDR2 is SQIVND (reference sequence). The CDR3 contains 15 residues. The V and J ends lost 5 bases and 1 base, in that order; junction bases with no gene match: 5. DNA for the CDR3: TGTGCCAGTAGTCGGTGGCGGGAGGGCACAGATACGCAGTATTTT. Its protein product is CASSRWREGTDTQYF.

This clonotype has ten or more counts. The chain couples TRBV28 to TRBJ2-3, with 9 nucleotides matching TRBD1. The CDR3 runs to 13 residues. The V gene's germline CDR1 is MDHEN and CDR2 SYDVKM. CDR3 sequence (DNA): TGTGCGAATAGGGACAGGGACACAGATACGCAGTATTTT. Translating gives CANRDRDTDTQYF.

The genes are TRBV19 and TRBJ1-2; possible D gene TRBD1, 5 bases. The CDR3 runs 12 residues. Germline CDR1 and CDR2: LNHDA and SQIVND (reference sequence). Trimming took off 3 bases at V and 5 bases at J, with 7 bases between the two ends. The CDR3 here is CASSMSGYGYTF. DNA for the CDR3: TGTGCCAGTAGTATGTCAGGGTATGGCTACACCTTC.

This sequence joins TRBV27 and TRBJ2-5, with 7 bases matching TRBD2. V was pared by 3 bases and J by 5 bases, with 12 bases of the junction left unmatched. Germline lookup yields CDR1 MNHEY and CDR2 SMNVEV (reference sequence). The CDR3 length is 16 residues. For the CDR3, the DNA is TGTGCCAGCAGTTTCATGGGACCGGGGGGTAGGGAGACCCAGTACTTC. Residues: CASSFMGPGGRETQYF.

On this clonotype: A much larger clonotype is one base distant, so this may be a read error. The V call is TRBV7-6, the J call TRBJ2-2; unclear D gene. Germline-derived CDR1 and CDR2 are SGHVS and FNYEAQ. The CDR3 loop spans 13 amino acids. V lost 2 bases to trimming and J lost 3 bases, with 4 bases between them. CDR3 residues: CASSLRDTGELFF. The CDR3 bases are TGTGCCAGCAGCTTAAGGGACACCGGGGAGCTGTTTTTT.

The table lists this clonotype with many counts. J is TRBJ1-3 and V is TRBV7-9; no definite D call. CDR1 and CDR2 from the germline V gene are SEHNR and FQNEAQ (reference sequence). V was shortened by 4 bases and J by 8 bases, with 18 bases between the two germline ends. The CDR3 runs 15 residues. The CDR3 sequence: CASSSLVGRLDTIYF. As DNA, the CDR3 is TGTGCCAGCAGCTCCTTAGTAGGGAGGCTTGACACCATATATTTT.

This clonotype was seen many times. The chain couples TRBV4-2 to TRBJ1-3; no clear D. V was cut by 0 bases and J by 2 bases, with 8 bases left in between. CDR1 is LGHNA and CDR2 is YNFKEQ in the germline V gene. This CDR3 is 15 amino acids long. The CDR3 is CASSQDYRAGNTIYF. The CDR3 region has the DNA TGTGCCAGCAGCCAAGACTATAGAGCTGGAAACACCATATATTTT.

This clonotype was observed a handful of times. V and J are TRBV12-3 or TRBV12-4 and TRBJ2-3, with a possible D match to TRBD2 (6 bases). The ends were cut back, 7 bases at V and 6 bases at J, with 20 bases in the middle. The CDR3 sequence is 15 residues long. The CDR3 sequence: CASTPTGLPRDTQYF. In DNA form, the CDR3 reads TGTGCCAGCACTCCCACGGGACTGCCCAGGGATACGCAGTATTTT.

This clonotype was seen ten or more times. The V call is TRBV5-4, the J call TRBJ1-2; D may be TRBD1 (6 bases). V lost 1 base, J lost 5 bases, and 9 bases lay in between. This CDR3 spans 13 amino acids. From germline, CDR1 is SGHNT and CDR2 YYREEE (reference sequence). CDR3 amino acids: CASSLLGAYGYTF. DNA for the CDR3: TGTGCCAGCAGCTTGTTGGGGGCTTATGGCTACACCTTC.

Many counts were recorded for this clonotype. The chain recombines TRBV11-2 with TRBJ2-7, with D possibly TRBD2 on 6 matching bases. This CDR3 has 14 residues. Trimming removed 1 base from V and 2 bases from J, with 9 bases in between. Germline V lookup: CDR1 SGHAT, CDR2 FQNNGV. This CDR3 reads CASSLVSGAYEQYF. CDR3 nucleotides: TGTGCCAGCAGCTTAGTCTCGGGGGCCTACGAGCAGTACTTC.

The sample holds a few counts of this clonotype. V is TRBV9 and J is TRBJ2-7; perhaps D is TRBD1 or TRBD2 (5 bases each). V gave up 2 bases and J gave up 0 bases, with 12 bases separating them. Germline-derived CDR1 and CDR2 are SGDLS and YYNGEE. This CDR3 region has 15 residues. CDR3 in amino acids: CASSVTGTSSYEQYF. In DNA, the CDR3 is TGTGCCAGCAGCGTTACCGGGACCAGCTCCTACGAGCAGTACTTC.

This clonotype appeared a few times. The chain has TRBV3-1 and TRBJ2-3; 11 bases align to TRBD1. CDR3 size: 14 residues. With V trimmed by 4 bases and J by 5 bases, 2 bases remained unmatched. Germline CDR1 reads LGHDT; CDR2 reads YNNKEL (reference sequence). The CDR3 reads CASSPGTGGDTQYF. The CDR3 nucleotides are TGTGCCAGCAGCCCCGGGACAGGGGGAGATACGCAGTATTTT.

This clonotype was counted a few times. The genes are TRBV12-3 or TRBV12-4 and TRBJ2-3, with no clear D. V lost 4 bases to trimming and J lost 6 bases, with 11 bases between them. This CDR3 region has 13 residues. The CDR3, as DNA: TGTGCCAGCAGTTACGGCCTCAGGGATACGCAGTATTTT. Protein: CASSYGLRDTQYF.

This clonotype was observed at least ten times. J is TRBJ1-5 and V is TRBV7-7; TRBD1 agrees at 7 bases. Germline CDR1 and CDR2: SSHAT and FNYEAQ (reference sequence). There are 15 residues in the CDR3. V lost 5 bases and J lost 7; bases outside the gene matches: 11. The CDR3 region has the DNA TGTGCCAGCAGCCTCAAACAGGGGATTCGGCAGCCCCAGCATTTT. Translating it yields CASSLKQGIRQPQHF.

This clonotype was picked up a small number of times. J is TRBJ2-7 and V is TRBV28, with 10 bases matching TRBD2. CDR1 is MDHEN, CDR2 SYDVKM, per germline. The CDR3 consists of 14 residues. The V and J ends lost 6 bases and 3 bases, in that order; junction bases with no gene match: 5. CDR3 in DNA: TGTGCCAGCAGAGACGGGACTAGCGACTACGAGCAGTACTTC. Translated, it gives CASRDGTSDYEQYF.

This clonotype was detected many times. The V and J genes are TRBV7-8 and TRBJ2-7; D gene uncertain. The CDR3 has 18 residues. Trimming removed 3 bases at V and 3 bases at J, with 24 bases between. CDR1 SGHVS and CDR2 FQNEAQ come from the germline V gene. CDR3 amino acids: CASSLLGLRTPNLYEQYF. The CDR3 DNA sequence: TGTGCCAGCAGCTTGTTAGGATTGAGGACCCCGAATCTCTACGAGCAGTACTTC.

Many counts were recorded for this clonotype. The chain uses TRBV10-3 and TRBJ2-7; possibly TRBD2 for D (7 bases). Per the germline V gene, CDR1 is ENHRY and CDR2 is SYGVKD. Trimming cost V 6 bases and J 5 bases, with 20 bases left between them. The CDR3 covers 15 residues. In nucleotides, the CDR3 is TGTGCCATCAGCGACGTCAACAGGGAGGGGAACGAGCAGTACTTC. This gives the protein CAISDVNREGNEQYF.

This clonotype has a count of ten or more. The gene calls are TRBV27 and TRBJ1-2; tentative D call: TRBD1 (6 bases). Germline V gene sequence: CDR1 MNHEY, CDR2 SMNVEV (reference sequence). V was trimmed by 2 bases and J by 5 bases, leaving 9 bases between them. There are 13 residues in the CDR3. The CDR3 spells CASSLTGWYGYTF. The CDR3 DNA sequence: TGTGCCAGCAGTTTAACAGGGTGGTATGGCTACACCTTC.